This TCR beta chain was found in a study of CD8 T cells in ankylosing spondylitis. TCRdb used MiXCR to reprocess the 5' RACE reads, holding one entry per CDR3 protein. The sample carries 150,000 to 200,000 distinct CDR3 sequences, under 35% recorded once. The CDR3 runs 11 residues. Germline CDR1 DFQATT, CDR2 SNEGSKA (reference sequence). Ten or more counts support this clonotype. Input material: synovial fluid, either unsorted or a sorted T cell fraction (not recorded which). This TCR was sampled from a male donor with ankylosing spondylitis. This chain connects TRBV20-1 to TRBJ1-1, with a tentative D call TRBD1 (5 bases). CDR3 sequence reads: CSTRGGNEAFF. The CDR3 DNA reads TGCAGCACAAGGGGAGGGAATGAAGCTTTCTTT.